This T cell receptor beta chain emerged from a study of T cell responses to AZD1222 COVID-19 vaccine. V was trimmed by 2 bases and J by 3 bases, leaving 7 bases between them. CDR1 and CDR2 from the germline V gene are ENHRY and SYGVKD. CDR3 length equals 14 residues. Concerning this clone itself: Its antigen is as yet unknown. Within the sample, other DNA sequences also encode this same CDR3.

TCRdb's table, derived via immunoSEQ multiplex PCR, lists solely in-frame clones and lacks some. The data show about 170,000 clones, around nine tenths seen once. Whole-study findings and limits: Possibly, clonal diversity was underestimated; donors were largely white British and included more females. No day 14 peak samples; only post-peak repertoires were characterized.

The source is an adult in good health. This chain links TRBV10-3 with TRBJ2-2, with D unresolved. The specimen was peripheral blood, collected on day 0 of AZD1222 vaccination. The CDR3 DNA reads TGTGCCATCAGTGAGAGTAGGGACACCGGGGAGCTGTTTTTT. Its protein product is CAISESRDTGELFF.